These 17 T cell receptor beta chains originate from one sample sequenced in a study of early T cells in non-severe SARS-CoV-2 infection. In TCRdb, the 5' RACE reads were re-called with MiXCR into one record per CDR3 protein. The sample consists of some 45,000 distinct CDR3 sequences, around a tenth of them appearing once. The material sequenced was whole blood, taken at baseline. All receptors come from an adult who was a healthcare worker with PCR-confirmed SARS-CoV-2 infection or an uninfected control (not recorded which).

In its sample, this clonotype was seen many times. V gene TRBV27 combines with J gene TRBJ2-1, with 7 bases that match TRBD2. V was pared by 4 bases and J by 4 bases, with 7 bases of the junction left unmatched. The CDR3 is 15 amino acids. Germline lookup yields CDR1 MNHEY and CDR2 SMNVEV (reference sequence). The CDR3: CASSYSGQRYNEQFF. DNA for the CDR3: TGTGCCAGCAGTTATAGCGGGCAAAGGTACAATGAGCAGTTCTTC.

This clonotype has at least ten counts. This chain's CDR3 is CASSAGQGSGNTIYF. CDR3 bases: TGTGCCAGCAGCGCGGGACAGGGCTCTGGAAACACCATATATTTT. This sequence joins TRBV5-5 and TRBJ1-3; 9 nucleotides match TRBD1. This CDR3 comprises 15 residues. The germline gives CDR1 SGHKS, CDR2 YYEKEE (reference sequence). Unmatched junction bases numbered 2, after V lost 4 bases and J lost 0 bases.

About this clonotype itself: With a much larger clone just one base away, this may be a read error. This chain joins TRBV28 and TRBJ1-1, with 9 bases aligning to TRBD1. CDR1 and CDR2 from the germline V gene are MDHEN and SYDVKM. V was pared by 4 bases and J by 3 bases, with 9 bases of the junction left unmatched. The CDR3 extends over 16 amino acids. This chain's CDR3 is CASSSGQGLGDTEAFF. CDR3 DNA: TGTGCCAGCAGTTCCGGACAGGGGCTGGGAGACACTGAAGCTTTCTTT.

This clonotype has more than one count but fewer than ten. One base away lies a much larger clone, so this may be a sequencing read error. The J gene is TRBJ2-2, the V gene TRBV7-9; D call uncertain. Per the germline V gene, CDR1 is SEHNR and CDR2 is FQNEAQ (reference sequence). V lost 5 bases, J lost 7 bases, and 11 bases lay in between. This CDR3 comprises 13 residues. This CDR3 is CASSPINGGELFF. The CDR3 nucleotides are TGTGCCAGCAGCCCGATCAATGGCGGGGAGCTGTTTTTT. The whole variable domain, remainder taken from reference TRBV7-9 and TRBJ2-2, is DTGVSQNPRHKITKRGQNVTFRCDPISEHNRLYWYRQTLGQGPEFLTYFQNEAQLEKSRLLSDRFSAERPKGSFSTLEIQRTEQGDSAMYLCASSPINGGELFFGEGSRLTVL.

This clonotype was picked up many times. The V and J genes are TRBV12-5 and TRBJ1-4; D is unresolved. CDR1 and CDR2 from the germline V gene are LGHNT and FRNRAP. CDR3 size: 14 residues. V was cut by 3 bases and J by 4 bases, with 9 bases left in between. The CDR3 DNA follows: TGTGCTAGTGGTTTTGACGTTTATAATGAAAAACTGTTTTTT. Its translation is CASGFDVYNEKLFF.

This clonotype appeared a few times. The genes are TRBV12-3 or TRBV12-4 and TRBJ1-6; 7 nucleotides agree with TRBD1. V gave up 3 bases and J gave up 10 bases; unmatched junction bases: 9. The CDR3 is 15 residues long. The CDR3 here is CASSFGGRGQSPLHF. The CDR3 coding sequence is TGTGCCAGCAGTTTCGGCGGAAGGGGGCAGTCACCCCTCCACTTT.

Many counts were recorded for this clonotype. The CDR3 DNA reads TGTGCCAGCAGTATACCACAGGGCCTGAACACTGAAGCTTTCTTT. Translating gives CASSIPQGLNTEAFF. The chain combines TRBV28 with TRBJ1-1; possible D gene TRBD1, 6 bases. This CDR3 contains 15 residues. V lost 5 bases to trimming and J lost 0 bases, with 13 bases between them. CDR1 is MDHEN, CDR2 SYDVKM, per germline.

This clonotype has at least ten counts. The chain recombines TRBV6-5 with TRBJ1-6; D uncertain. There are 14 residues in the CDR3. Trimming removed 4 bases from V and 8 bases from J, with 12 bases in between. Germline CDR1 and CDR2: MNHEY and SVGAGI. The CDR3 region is CASSFIGRDSPLHF. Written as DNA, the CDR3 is TGTGCCAGCAGTTTCATTGGGAGAGATTCACCCCTCCACTTT.

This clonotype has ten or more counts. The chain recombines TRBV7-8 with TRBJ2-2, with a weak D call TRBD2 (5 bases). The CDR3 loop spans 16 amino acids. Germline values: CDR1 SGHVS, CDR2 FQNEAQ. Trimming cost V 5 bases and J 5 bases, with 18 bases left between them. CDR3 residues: CASSPVAFSRTGELFF. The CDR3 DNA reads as TGTGCCAGCAGCCCTGTAGCGTTTTCCCGTACCGGGGAGCTGTTTTTT.

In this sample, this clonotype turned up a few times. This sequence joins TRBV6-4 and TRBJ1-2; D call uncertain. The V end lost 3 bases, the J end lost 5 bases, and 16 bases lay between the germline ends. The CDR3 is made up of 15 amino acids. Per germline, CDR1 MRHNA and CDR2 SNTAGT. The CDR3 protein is CASSEDAEGPYGYTF. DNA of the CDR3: TGTGCCAGCAGTGAGGATGCGGAGGGCCCATATGGCTACACCTTC.

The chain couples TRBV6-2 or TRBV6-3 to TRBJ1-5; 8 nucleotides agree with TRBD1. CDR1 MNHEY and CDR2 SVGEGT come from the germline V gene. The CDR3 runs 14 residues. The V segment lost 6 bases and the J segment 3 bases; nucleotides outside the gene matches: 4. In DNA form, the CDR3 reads TGTGCCAGCAGCGACAGGGGACTCAATCAGCCCCAGCATTTT. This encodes CASSDRGLNQPQHF.

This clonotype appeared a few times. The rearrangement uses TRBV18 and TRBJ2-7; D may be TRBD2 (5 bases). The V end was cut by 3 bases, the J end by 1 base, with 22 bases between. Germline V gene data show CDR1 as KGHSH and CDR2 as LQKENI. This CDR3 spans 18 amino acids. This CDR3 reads CASSPEARKRASSYEQYF. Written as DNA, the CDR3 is TGTGCCAGCTCACCCGAAGCACGAAAGAGGGCCAGTTCCTACGAGCAGTACTTC. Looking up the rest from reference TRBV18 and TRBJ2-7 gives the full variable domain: NAGVMQNPRHLVRRRGQEARLRCSPMKGHSHVYWYRQLPEEGLKFMVYLQKENIIDESGMPKERFSAEFPKEGPSILRIQQVVRGDSAAYFCASSPEARKRASSYEQYFGPGTRLTVT.

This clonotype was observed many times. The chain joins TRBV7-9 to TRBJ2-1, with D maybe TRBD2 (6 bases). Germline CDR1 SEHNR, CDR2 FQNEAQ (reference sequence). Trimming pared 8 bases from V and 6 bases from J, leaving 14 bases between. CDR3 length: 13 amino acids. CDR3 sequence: CASSWLASNEQFF. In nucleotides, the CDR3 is TGTGCCAGCTCCTGGCTAGCGAGCAATGAGCAGTTCTTC.

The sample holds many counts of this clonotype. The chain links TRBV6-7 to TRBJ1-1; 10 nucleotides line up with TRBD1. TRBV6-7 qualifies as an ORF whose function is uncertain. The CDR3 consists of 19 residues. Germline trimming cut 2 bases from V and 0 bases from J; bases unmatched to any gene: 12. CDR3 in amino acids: CASSYAGTGERVMNTEAFF. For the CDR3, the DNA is TGTGCCAGCAGTTACGCCGGGACAGGGGAGAGGGTAATGAACACTGAAGCTTTCTTT.

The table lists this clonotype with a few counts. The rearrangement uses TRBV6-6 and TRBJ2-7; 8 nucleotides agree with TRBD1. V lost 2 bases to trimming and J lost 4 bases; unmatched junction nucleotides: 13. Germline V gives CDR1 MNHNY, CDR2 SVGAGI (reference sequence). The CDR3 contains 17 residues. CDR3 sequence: CASSYESGRGRGYEQYF. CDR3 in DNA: TGTGCCAGCAGTTACGAATCCGGCAGGGGGCGAGGGTACGAGCAGTACTTC.

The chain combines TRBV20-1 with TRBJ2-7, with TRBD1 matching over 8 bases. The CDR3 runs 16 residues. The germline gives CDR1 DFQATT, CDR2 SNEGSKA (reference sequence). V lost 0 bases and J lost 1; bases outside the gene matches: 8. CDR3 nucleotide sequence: TGCAGTGCTAGAGACTCGTCAGGGGGCGCGTCCTACGAGCAGTACTTC. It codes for CSARDSSGGASYEQYF.

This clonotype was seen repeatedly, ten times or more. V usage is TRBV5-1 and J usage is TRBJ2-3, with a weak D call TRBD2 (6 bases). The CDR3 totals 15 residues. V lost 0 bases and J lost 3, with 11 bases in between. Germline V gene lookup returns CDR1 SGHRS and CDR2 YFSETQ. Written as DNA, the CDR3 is TGCGCCAGCAGCTTGGGACTAAGCGGGACAGATACGCAGTATTTT. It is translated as CASSLGLSGTDTQYF.